The 25 T cell receptor beta chains in this list originate from one sample, sequenced in a study of OX40 agonist ivuxolimab in advanced cancers. The data were produced by immunoSEQ multiplex PCR, yet TCRdb's version contains in-frame clones alone and is incomplete. Of around 150,000 clones listed, roughly 91% are singletons. The sequenced sample was CD4+ or CD8+ T cells sorted from blood, obtained in a trial of the OX40 agonist ivuxolimab. The receptors come from an adult with an advanced solid tumor such as melanoma, head and neck, liver or kidney cancer.

In nucleotides, the CDR3 is TGTGCCAGCAGCTTAGCGCGGGGTCGACAGTACTTC. Translation: CASSLARGRQYF. The chain uses TRBV7-8 and TRBJ2-7; TRBD2 is a possible D gene (6 bases). Germline V gene data show CDR1 as SGHVS and CDR2 as FQNEAQ. The V gene lost 0 bases and the J gene lost 10 bases, with 10 bases spanning the gap. This CDR3 is built from 12 residues.

This clone was counted once. V usage is TRBV11-2 and J usage is TRBJ2-5; 7 bases match TRBD2. The V and J ends lost 0 bases and 7 bases, in that order; junction bases with no gene match: 8. Germline assignment: CDR1 SGHAT and CDR2 FQNNGV. The CDR3 runs 15 residues. CDR3 bases: TGTGCCAGCAGCTTAGATTTATTGGCTAGCGGGACCCAGTACTTC. It yields the protein CASSLDLLASGTQYF.

The gene calls are TRBV21-1 and TRBJ1-2; no check of the table's D call, TRBD1, against the DNA was made. TRBV21-1 is termed a pseudogene. The CDR3 contains 15 residues. CDR3 sequence (DNA): TGTGCCAGCAGCGCCCGAACCGGGACAGACTATGGCTACACCTTC. Its protein product is CASSARTGTDYGYTF.

The genes are TRBV5-8 and TRBJ1-5; maybe TRBD1 (5 bases). The V end lost 4 bases, the J end lost 4 bases, and 18 bases lay between the germline ends. The CDR3 has 16 residues. Looked up from germline, CDR1 is SGHTS and CDR2 is YDEGEE. The CDR3 DNA follows: TGTGCCAGCAGCCCATTTGGGAGGGGCGATAATCAGCCCCAGCATTTT. Amino acids: CASSPFGRGDNQPQHF.

The chain carries TRBV18 and TRBJ2-7; D possibly corresponds to TRBD1 (6 bases). This CDR3 has 15 amino acids. The germline V gene encodes CDR1 KGHSH and CDR2 LQKENI. Trimming left V 6 bases short and J 1 base short, with 16 bases between. CDR3 amino acids: CASSLVEDRSYEQYF. The CDR3 DNA reads as TGTGCCAGCTCGTTGGTAGAGGACAGATCCTACGAGCAGTACTTC.

CDR3 in amino acids: CASSAGQAGTQYF. In nucleotides, the CDR3 is TGTGCCAGCAGCGCGGGACAGGCCGGGACCCAGTACTTC. The chain carries TRBV5-4 and TRBJ2-5; 8 bases agree with TRBD1. This CDR3 contains 13 residues. Trimming at V came to 4 bases and at J to 7 bases, leaving 6 bases not matched to a gene. In germline, CDR1 is SGHNT, CDR2 YYREEE (reference sequence).

The chain is built from TRBV5-1 and TRBJ2-2; D is unresolved. This CDR3 is built from 15 residues. Trimming took 0 bases from V and 1 from J, leaving 7 bases between them. The V gene's germline CDR1 is SGHRS and CDR2 YFSETQ. The CDR3 DNA reads as TGCGCCAGCAGCTTGGGACAAATGAACACCGGGGAGCTGTTTTTT. As protein: CASSLGQMNTGELFF. The variable domain in full, completed from reference TRBV5-1 and TRBJ2-2, reads KAGVTQTPRYLIKTRGQQVTLSCSPISGHRSVSWYQQTPGQGLQFLFEYFSETQRNKGNFPGRFSGRQFSNSRSEMNVSTLELGDSALYLCASSLGQMNTGELFFGEGSRLTVL.

The V and J genes are TRBV5-6 and TRBJ1-4, with D unclear. Germline CDR1 is SGHDT and CDR2 is YYEEEE. V gave up 2 bases and J gave up 6 bases, with 17 bases separating them. The CDR3 is 16 residues long. The CDR3 bases are TGTGCCAGCAGCTTTATGCGGTCGGGAGTTCATGAAAAACTGTTTTTT. This encodes CASSFMRSGVHEKLFF.

The CDR3 region is CASSSPTANSYNEQFF. CDR3 nucleotides: TGTGCCAGCAGTTCCCCCACAGCCAACTCCTACAATGAGCAGTTCTTC. The chain carries TRBV6-5 and TRBJ2-1, with D hard to call. V lost 4 bases, J lost 0 bases, and 13 bases lay in between. The CDR3 extends over 16 amino acids. Germline CDR1 reads MNHEY; CDR2 reads SVGAGI.

The chain carries TRBV2 and TRBJ2-1; 10 bases map to TRBD2. Germline lookup yields CDR1 SNHLY and CDR2 FYNNEI. The V and J ends lost 7 bases and 8 bases, in that order; junction bases with no gene match: 8. The CDR3 runs to 14 residues. The CDR3 protein is CASKEREGQDEQFF. The CDR3 DNA is TGTGCCAGCAAAGAGCGGGAGGGCCAGGATGAGCAGTTCTTC.

The chain recombines TRBV28 with TRBJ2-7, with a possible D match to TRBD1 (5 bases). Germline V gives CDR1 MDHEN, CDR2 SYDVKM. CDR3 length: 13 residues. V dropped 4 bases and J dropped 3 bases, with 10 bases sitting between them. CDR3 coding DNA: TGTGCCAGCAGTTCCGCAGGGATCTACGAGCAGTACTTC. Protein product: CASSSAGIYEQYF.

The genes are TRBV5-8 and TRBJ1-1; perhaps TRBD1 as D (6 bases). V was cut by 2 bases and J by 4 bases, with 18 bases left in between. The length of the CDR3 is 16 residues. CDR1 and CDR2 (germline): SGHTS, YDEGEE. The CDR3 loop reads CASSLGVQGPTTEAFF. CDR3 DNA: TGTGCCAGCAGCTTAGGCGTACAGGGCCCTACCACTGAAGCTTTCTTT.

The chain recombines TRBV30 with TRBJ2-1; 10 nucleotides agree with TRBD2. CDR3 length: 16 amino acids. V shed 3 bases and J 7 bases; nucleotides not matched to a gene: 12. Germline V gives CDR1 GTSNPN, CDR2 SVGIG (reference sequence). This CDR3 reads CAWSHHPSGRWNEQFF. DNA for the CDR3: TGTGCCTGGAGCCACCACCCTAGCGGGAGATGGAATGAGCAGTTCTTC.

The chain employs TRBV6-1 and TRBJ2-5, with 8 positions matching TRBD1. The CDR3 totals 15 residues. The germline gives CDR1 MNHNS, CDR2 SASEGT. Trimming removed 5 bases from V and 1 base from J; junction bases left unmatched: 6. CDR3: CASSFVRGPQETQYF. The CDR3, as DNA: TGTGCCAGCAGTTTTGTCAGGGGGCCCCAAGAGACCCAGTACTTC.

This sequence joins TRBV10-3 and TRBJ1-2, with D perhaps matching TRBD1 (6 bases). The CDR3 sequence is 14 residues long. V lost 4 bases and J lost 2, with 11 bases in between. Germline CDR1 and CDR2: ENHRY and SYGVKD. CDR3 nucleotide sequence: TGTGCCATCAGTGCCCCAGGGGCGAACTATGGCTACACCTTC. Protein sequence: CAISAPGANYGYTF.

The CDR3 reads CASSARRVPERGYTF. Written as DNA, the CDR3 is TGTGCCAGCAGCGCCCGGCGGGTACCCGAACGGGGCTACACCTTC. V gene TRBV2 combines with J gene TRBJ1-2, with unresolved D. The V end lost 6 bases, the J end lost 8 bases, and 22 bases lay between the germline ends. CDR3 length equals 15 residues. Germline CDR1 is SNHLY and CDR2 is FYNNEI.

V and J are TRBV18 and TRBJ1-2, with 7 bases that match TRBD1. The germline gives CDR1 KGHSH, CDR2 LQKENI. The CDR3 has 13 amino acids. V lost 2 bases to trimming and J lost 6 bases; unmatched junction nucleotides: 3. CDR3 loop: CASSPDRADGYTF. In DNA, the CDR3 is TGTGCCAGCTCACCAGACAGGGCCGATGGCTACACCTTC.

The CDR3 protein is CASSKDENTGELFF. The CDR3 DNA is TGTGCCAGCAGCAAAGACGAGAACACCGGGGAGCTGTTTTTT. The V call is TRBV21-1, the J call TRBJ2-2. TRBV21-1 is a pseudogene locus. The CDR3 extends over 14 amino acids.

The CDR3 DNA reads TGTGCCAGCAGCTTCTCGGGGAGCAATCAGCCCCAGCATTTT. As protein: CASSFSGSNQPQHF. V is TRBV7-9 and J is TRBJ1-5; no clear D gene. This CDR3 spans 14 amino acids. V dropped 3 bases and J dropped 1 base, with 7 bases sitting between them. Germline loops: CDR1 SEHNR, CDR2 FQNEAQ (reference sequence). Based on the CDR3 plus reference TRBV7-9 and TRBJ1-5, the full variable domain is DTGVSQNPRHKITKRGQNVTFRCDPISEHNRLYWYRQTLGQGPEFLTYFQNEAQLEKSRLLSDRFSAERPKGSFSTLEIQRTEQGDSAMYLCASSFSGSNQPQHFGDGTRLSIL.

The CDR3 DNA reads as TGTGCCAGCAGTTACGGGCGGAGCTATGGCTACACCTTC. Translation gives CASSYGRSYGYTF. The V and J genes are TRBV6-5 and TRBJ1-2, with D unresolved. CDR1 is MNHEY and CDR2 is SVGAGI in the germline V gene. CDR3 length: 13 amino acids. The V end was cut by 2 bases, the J end by 4 bases, with 8 bases between.

This clone has a single count. The gene calls are TRBV5-1 and TRBJ1-2; 7 nucleotides align to TRBD1. This CDR3 region has 15 residues. CDR1 and CDR2 from the germline V gene are SGHRS and YFSETQ. Unmatched junction bases numbered 17, after V lost 7 bases and J lost 8 bases. The CDR3 loop reads CASQTSPGTEKGYTF. The CDR3 DNA is TGCGCCAGCCAGACTTCTCCCGGGACAGAAAAGGGCTACACCTTC.

This chain links TRBV5-6 with TRBJ1-5; TRBD1 is a possible D gene (6 bases). V lost 0 bases and J 8 bases, leaving 9 bases between the germline ends. This CDR3 is built from 13 residues. CDR1 is SGHDT and CDR2 is YYEEEE in the germline V gene. CDR3 DNA sequence: TGTGCCAGCAGCTTGGGGACAGAGAAGCCCCAGCATTTT. This codes for CASSLGTEKPQHF.

The rearrangement uses TRBV7-3 and TRBJ2-1; no definite D call. V gave up 1 base and J gave up 5 bases, with 15 bases separating them. This CDR3 is 16 amino acids long. Germline V gene data show CDR1 as SGHTA and CDR2 as FQGTGA. CDR3 in DNA: TGTGCCAGCAGCTTAAAAGTGGGCCGGCTCGACAATGAGCAGTTCTTC. Its protein product is CASSLKVGRLDNEQFF.

This rearrangement joins TRBV4-1 to TRBJ2-3, with D tentatively TRBD1 (5 bases). The V end lost 2 bases, the J end lost 5 bases, and 8 bases lay between the germline ends. Germline loops: CDR1 MGHRA, CDR2 YSYEKL. The CDR3 loop spans 13 amino acids. CDR3 sequence: CASSQNQGDTQYF. The CDR3 DNA reads TGCGCCAGCAGCCAAAACCAGGGAGATACGCAGTATTTT.

The gene calls are TRBV29-1 and TRBJ2-3, with 11 nucleotides matching TRBD2. The ends lost 7 bases at V and 10 bases at J; junction bases unmatched: 19. CDR3 length: 16 amino acids. Germline V gene sequence: CDR1 SQVTM, CDR2 ANQGSEA. The CDR3 reads CSDEVLAGAPLTAQYF. The CDR3, as DNA: TGCAGCGACGAGGTACTAGCGGGGGCCCCTTTAACGGCGCAGTATTTT.